Listed below are T cell receptor beta chains from one sample, sequenced in a study of tumor-infiltrating lymphocytes in oesophageal squamous cell carcinoma. Via MiXCR, TCRdb re-called the PCR reads, giving one row per CDR3 protein. The table records approximately 20,000 distinct CDR3 sequences, 40% to 45% of them present only once. The sample was normal esophageal tissue next to the tumor. The receptors were gathered from a male donor with esophageal squamous cell carcinoma. Both conserved end residues are part of each CDR3. D genes are given only for firm matches. Clone size appears in some rows only: once, few, many, or a class for an expanded clone.

D | J | V | size | CDR3 | DNA
TRBD1 | TRBJ2-3 | TRBV4-1 | many | CASSQNQGARGDTQYF | TGCGCCAGCAGCCAAAATCAGGGGGCGCGGGGAGATACGCAGTATTTT
. | TRBJ2-1 | TRBV7-4 | . | CASSLGQIRKETQFF | TGTGCCAGCAGCTTAGGACAAATAAGGAAAGAGACCCAGTTCTTC
TRBD2 | TRBJ2-1 | TRBV7-9 | medium-sized | CASSFASGSQVSYNEQFF | TGTGCCAGCAGCTTCGCTAGCGGGAGTCAGGTATCCTACAATGAGCAGTTCTTC
. | TRBJ2-1 | TRBV7-6 | large | CASSLARADEQFF | TGTGCCAGCAGCTTAGCGAGGGCCGATGAGCAGTTCTTC
TRBD1 | TRBJ1-5 | TRBV5-1 | many | CASSPTGSDNQPQHF | TGCGCCAGCAGCCCGACAGGGAGTGACAATCAGCCCCAGCATTTT
. | TRBJ1-6 | TRBV6-1 | few | CASSYGEGPEQHF | TGTGCCAGCAGTTACGGGGAGGGCCCCGAGCAGCACTTT
TRBD2 | TRBJ2-1 | TRBV24-1 | few | CASTSGSTNEQFF | TGTGCCTCTACTAGCGGGAGCACGAATGAGCAGTTCTTC
TRBD2 | TRBJ2-2 | TRBV24-1 | many | CATSDPTSGAQGGTGELFF | TGTGCCACCAGTGATCCGACTAGCGGGGCGCAGGGTGGCACCGGGGAGCTGTTTTTT
. | TRBJ1-1 | TRBV7-4 | once | CASSLAPLRFF | TGTGCCAGCAGCTTAGCTCCCCTGAGGTTCTTT
TRBD2 | TRBJ2-1 | TRBV7-8 | . | CASSPRLAGALNEQFF | TGTGCCAGCAGCCCGAGACTAGCGGGAGCTCTCAATGAGCAGTTCTTC
TRBD1 | TRBJ2-3 | TRBV19 | . | CASSKGAQITDTQYF | TGTGCCAGTAGTAAGGGGGCACAAATCACAGATACGCAGTATTTT
. | TRBJ2-1 | TRBV6-1 | many | CASRKGTGTYGF | TGTGCCAGCAGAAAAGGTACCGGGACCTACGGATTC
. | TRBJ2-3 | TRBV5-1 | many | CASSLEGSTDTQYF | TGCGCCAGCAGCTTGGAGGGGAGCACAGATACGCAGTATTTT
. | TRBJ2-3 | TRBV7-6 | . | CASSEGHSTDTQYF | TGTGCCAGCAGCGAGGGACATAGCACAGATACGCAGTATTTT
. | TRBJ2-1 | TRBV24-1 | . | CATSGSGGGRGYNEQFF | TGTGCCACCAGTGGAAGCGGAGGGGGACGCGGGTACAATGAGCAGTTCTTC
. | TRBJ1-5 | TRBV7-8 | . | CASSGAPDRSQPQHF | TGTGCCAGCAGTGGGGCACCAGATAGGAGTCAGCCCCAGCATTTT
TRBD2 | TRBJ2-1 | TRBV7-6 | many | CASSLATASGSNEQFF | TGTGCCAGCAGCTTAGCCACGGCTAGCGGGAGCAATGAGCAGTTCTTC
. | TRBJ1-5 | TRBV9 | few | CASSPGVSNQPQHF | TGTGCCAGCAGCCCCGGGGTTAGCAATCAGCCCCAGCATTTT
. | TRBJ2-1 | TRBV19 | . | CASQESLLNEQFF | TGTGCCAGTCAAGAATCTCTCCTTAATGAGCAGTTCTTC
TRBD2 | TRBJ2-3 | TRBV5-5 | . | CASSLDSGSTDTQYF | TGTGCCAGCAGCTTGGATAGCGGGAGCACAGATACGCAGTATTTT
. | TRBJ2-7 | TRBV6-1 | . | CASRGPYEQYF | TGTGCCAGCAGGGGGCCCTACGAGCAGTACTTC
TRBD1 | TRBJ2-7 | TRBV10-3 | . | CAIRTGQGADEQYF | TGTGCCATCAGAACTGGACAGGGGGCGGACGAGCAGTACTTC
. | TRBJ1-1 | TRBV5-1 | many | CASSPGTLNTEAFF | TGCGCCAGCAGTCCCGGGACGCTGAACACTGAAGCTTTCTTT
TRBD1 | TRBJ2-5 | TRBV5-8 | medium-sized | CASTIGLGQGQETQYF | TGTGCCAGCACCATAGGGTTAGGACAGGGGCAAGAGACCCAGTACTTC
TRBD2 | TRBJ2-7 | TRBV7-8 | . | CASSQTGGPYEQYF | TGTGCCAGCAGTCAGACGGGAGGGCCCTACGAGCAGTACTTC
. | TRBJ2-1 | TRBV5-7 | many | CASSFLSGYNEQFF | TGTGCCAGCAGCTTTTTATCGGGCTACAATGAGCAGTTCTTC
. | TRBJ2-7 | TRBV5-1 | few | CASSLETGDEQYF | TGCGCCAGCAGCTTGGAAACTGGGGATGAGCAGTACTTC
TRBD2 | TRBJ2-1 | TRBV7-3 | few | CASSPSGDTYNEQFF | TGTGCCAGCAGCCCCAGCGGGGATACCTACAATGAGCAGTTCTTC
TRBD2 | TRBJ2-1 | TRBV28 | . | CASNRDYSYNEQFF | TGTGCCAGCAACCGGGACTACTCCTACAATGAGCAGTTCTTC
TRBD1 | TRBJ2-5 | TRBV7-6 | . | CASSQGQGQETQYF | TGTGCTAGCAGCCAAGGACAGGGCCAAGAGACCCAGTACTTC
TRBD1 | TRBJ2-3 | TRBV7-3 | . | CASSPWDRGADTQYF | TGTGCCAGCAGCCCCTGGGACAGGGGAGCGGATACGCAGTATTTT
. | TRBJ2-3 | TRBV12-3/TRBV12-4 | medium-sized | CASSLRGQPPSTDTQYF | TGTGCCAGCAGTTTAAGGGGCCAGCCCCCTAGCACAGATACGCAGTATTTT
TRBD1 | TRBJ2-1 | TRBV11-2 | medium-sized | CASSRDRVGEQFF | TGTGCCAGCAGTCGCGACAGGGTAGGCGAGCAGTTCTTC
TRBD1 | TRBJ2-5 | TRBV7-6 | . | CASSTPGGVETQYF | TGTGCCAGCAGCACTCCAGGGGGCGTGGAGACCCAGTACTTC
TRBD1 | TRBJ2-3 | TRBV11-2 | many | CASSLDAGTGITDTQYF | TGTGCCAGCAGCTTAGATGCCGGGACAGGCATCACAGATACGCAGTATTTT
. | TRBJ2-1 | TRBV10-3 | . | CAISLDLRLNEQFF | TGTGCCATCAGCCTGGACTTAAGGTTGAATGAGCAGTTCTTC
. | TRBJ2-1 | TRBV7-9 | . | CASSLGVWGSDYNEQFF | TGTGCCAGCAGCTTAGGAGTGTGGGGGAGTGACTACAATGAGCAGTTCTTC
TRBD1 | TRBJ2-7 | TRBV7-7 | medium-sized | CASSPDRGVYEQYF | TGTGCTAGCAGCCCCGACAGGGGTGTCTACGAGCAGTACTTC
. | TRBJ2-1 | TRBV7-6 | . | CASSRMDSRGAKFF | TGTGCCAGCAGCCGAATGGACTCCCGGGGAGCGAAGTTCTTC
. | TRBJ2-4 | TRBV7-8 | few | CASSLVPSGTARNIQYF | TGTGCCAGCAGCTTAGTTCCCTCCGGGACCGCGAGGAACATTCAGTACTTC
TRBD2 | TRBJ2-1 | TRBV7-9 | many | CASSVGLVNEQFF | TGTGCCAGCAGCGTGGGACTAGTTAATGAGCAGTTCTTC
. | TRBJ2-6 | TRBV7-6 | . | CASSLAQGFGANVLTF | TGTGCCAGCAGCTTAGCTCAGGGTTTTGGGGCCAACGTCCTGACTTTC
. | TRBJ2-5 | TRBV19 | . | CASSIKETQYF | TGTGCCAGTAGTATAAAAGAGACCCAGTACTTC
. | TRBJ1-1 | TRBV6-1 | . | CASTTGNTEAFF | TGTGCCAGCACCACAGGGAACACTGAAGCTTTCTTT
TRBD2 | TRBJ2-6 | TRBV18 | many | CASSPRGTSASGASGANVLTF | TGTGCCAGCTCACCACGCGGGACTAGCGCCTCTGGGGCATCTGGGGCCAACGTCCTGACTTTC
. | TRBJ2-5 | TRBV6-4 | many | CASRPTGGQYF | TGTGCCAGCAGGCCCACAGGCGGCCAGTACTTC
TRBD1 | TRBJ1-1 | TRBV7-6 | . | CASSLAHRGDTEAFF | TGTGCCAGCAGCTTAGCACACAGGGGTGACACTGAAGCTTTCTTT
TRBD2 | TRBJ2-3 | TRBV7-6 | . | CASSLGDSGRIGDTQYF | TGTGCCAGCAGCTTAGGAGATAGCGGGAGGATCGGAGATACGCAGTATTTT
. | TRBJ1-2 | TRBV28 | many | CASSLGVTGGYTF | TGTGCCAGCAGTCTCGGGGTCACAGGCGGCTACACCTTC
. | TRBJ2-5 | TRBV24-1 | . | CATSDLGPAGTDQETQYF | TGTGCCACCAGTGATTTGGGTCCCGCGGGGACGGACCAAGAGACCCAGTACTTC
. | TRBJ2-4 | TRBV20-1 | . | CSAEWGLAKNIQYF | TGCAGTGCCGAGTGGGGTCTAGCCAAAAACATTCAGTACTTC
TRBD1 | TRBJ1-2 | TRBV6-4 | few | CASRKQGTYGYTF | TGTGCCAGCAGGAAACAGGGGACCTATGGCTACACCTTC
. | TRBJ2-7 | TRBV5-6 | . | CASSMLSVGEQYF | TGTGCCAGCAGCATGTTGTCGGTTGGCGAGCAGTACTTC
TRBD1 | TRBJ2-7 | TRBV7-9 | many | CASSNRDRGSYEQYF | TGTGCCAGCAGCAACCGGGACAGGGGCTCCTACGAGCAGTACTTC
. | TRBJ2-5 | TRBV7-6 | . | CASSLDGGGTQYF | TGTGCTAGCAGCTTAGACGGAGGAGGGACCCAGTACTTC